One and the same sample provided the 18 T cell receptor beta chains below, sequenced in a study of blood T cells in healthy people across ages. Primed by a sample-barcoded 5' primer and a J-beta primer mix, a second PCR proceeded for 7 to 11 cycles. One entry per CDR3 protein, called by TCRdb with MiXCR from the 5' RACE reads. The sample has some 1.5 million distinct CDR3 sequences; 28% are singletons. The source material was blood. The receptor set was obtained from a woman younger than 45 in good health.

The chain employs TRBV29-1 and TRBJ2-5, with D possibly TRBD1 on 6 matching bases. V lost 4 bases and J 5 bases, leaving 17 bases between the germline ends. From germline, CDR1 is SQVTM and CDR2 ANQGSEA. The CDR3 spans 14 residues. CDR3 nucleotide sequence: TGCAGCGTTGGCGAGACAGGTTTCGGGGAGACCCAGTACTTC. Amino acids: CSVGETGFGETQYF. The whole variable domain, remainder taken from reference TRBV29-1 and TRBJ2-5, is SAVISQKPSRDICQRGTSLTIQCQVDSQVTMMFWYRQQPGQSLTLIATANQGSEATYESGFVIDKFPISRPNLTFSTLTVSNMSPEDSSIYLCSVGETGFGETQYFGPGTRLLVL.

This clonotype was counted at least ten times. CDR3 in DNA: TGTGCCAGCAGCTTCGATCAGGGTACTGAGCAGTTCTTC. Amino acids: CASSFDQGTEQFF. The rearrangement uses TRBV7-3 and TRBJ2-1, with TRBD1 as a possible D gene (5 bases). Looked up from germline, CDR1 is SGHTA and CDR2 is FQGTGA. This CDR3 spans 13 amino acids. The ends were cut back, 3 bases at V and 9 bases at J, with 12 bases in the middle.

This clonotype has a count of ten or more. The V gene is TRBV12-3 or TRBV12-4, the J gene TRBJ1-2, with TRBD1 matching 7 bases. Trimming removed 5 bases from V and 4 bases from J; junction bases left unmatched: 4. The CDR3 has 13 residues. The CDR3 coding sequence is TGTGCCAGCAGTAAACAGGGGACCTATGGCTACACCTTC. Encoded protein: CASSKQGTYGYTF.

V and J are TRBV20-1 and TRBJ2-7; D remains unclear. V lost 6 bases and J lost 5, with 14 bases in between. The CDR3 covers 12 residues. CDR1 DFQATT and CDR2 SNEGSKA come from the germline V gene (reference sequence). CDR3 DNA sequence: TGCAGTGCCCTTCCCACGGGCAACGAGCAGTACTTC. Its translation is CSALPTGNEQYF.

This clonotype was counted a few times. The chain has TRBV7-2 and TRBJ1-1; D gene unclear. From germline, CDR1 is SGHTA and CDR2 FQGNSA. This CDR3 has 14 amino acids. V was shortened by 4 bases and J by 6 bases, with 15 bases between the two germline ends. CDR3 sequence: CASSSTSPWAEAFF. CDR3 sequence (DNA): TGTGCCAGCAGCTCAACAAGTCCCTGGGCTGAAGCTTTCTTT.

This clonotype appeared many times. This chain joins TRBV20-1 and TRBJ2-7, with 8 bases identical to TRBD2. In germline, CDR1 is DFQATT, CDR2 SNEGSKA (reference sequence). The CDR3 loop spans 16 amino acids. V dropped 0 bases and J dropped 2; count of bases not matched to a gene: 9. The CDR3 nucleotides read TGCAGTGCTAGAGACTCGATTAGCGGGACCGCCTACGAGCAGTACTTC. Its protein product is CSARDSISGTAYEQYF.

The table lists this clonotype with a few counts. The rearrangement links TRBV5-1 to TRBJ2-2; 7 positions match TRBD1. This CDR3 is built from 15 residues. CDR1 is SGHRS, CDR2 YFSETQ, per germline. The V segment lost 2 bases and the J segment 1 base; nucleotides outside the gene matches: 2. Here the CDR3 DNA reads TGCGCCAGCAGCTTCTCAGGGGGGAACACCGGGGAGCTGTTTTTT. The encoded protein is CASSFSGGNTGELFF.

The rearrangement uses TRBV20-1 and TRBJ2-5, with TRBD2 matching over 9 bases. With V trimmed by 5 bases and J by 5 bases, 6 bases remained unmatched. CDR1 is DFQATT, CDR2 SNEGSKA, per germline (reference sequence). The CDR3 loop spans 13 amino acids. Here the CDR3 reads CSAGSREGETQYF. CDR3 DNA: TGCAGTGCTGGTTCGCGGGAGGGGGAGACCCAGTACTTC.

In this sample, this clonotype turned up many times. The rearrangement uses TRBV5-1 and TRBJ2-7; D is perhaps TRBD2 (6 bases). Germline CDR1 reads SGHRS; CDR2 reads YFSETQ. CDR3 length: 15 amino acids. V lost 0 bases and J lost 2, with 12 bases in between. CDR3 sequence (DNA): TGCGCCAGCAGCTTGGTGGCGGGATCCCCCTACGAGCAGTACTTC. Translating gives CASSLVAGSPYEQYF.

A remark on this clonotype: No conserved phenylalanine or tryptophan ends this CDR3, so it is likely a read error. This chain links TRBV4-1 with TRBJ2-5; 12 nucleotides align to TRBD2. Germline V gives CDR1 MGHRA, CDR2 YSYEKL. Trimming at V came to 4 bases and at J to 7 bases, leaving 10 bases not matched to a gene. This CDR3 spans 16 amino acids. DNA for the CDR3: TGCGCCAGCAGCCCCCCGGCACTAGCGGGGGGAGGGACCCAGTACTAC. Residues: CASSPPALAGGGTQYY.

In its sample, this clonotype was seen a few times. The chain has TRBV12-3 or TRBV12-4 and TRBJ2-3, with 7 positions matching TRBD2. The CDR3 is 16 residues long. V was pared by 7 bases and J by 8 bases, with 18 bases of the junction left unmatched. The CDR3 region has the DNA TGTGCCAGCACCCTAGGTATGGAGCGGGGTACGGCTACGCAGTATTTT. It specifies CASTLGMERGTATQYF.

There are many counts of this clonotype. The CDR3 sequence is CSTGLYHTEAFF. CDR3 nucleotides: TGCAGCACCGGACTTTACCACACTGAAGCTTTCTTT. V gene TRBV29-1 combines with J gene TRBJ1-1; no definite D call. The V end was cut by 8 bases, the J end by 3 bases, with 13 bases between. From germline, CDR1 is SQVTM and CDR2 ANQGSEA. The CDR3 runs to 12 residues.

V is TRBV20-1 and J is TRBJ2-3; TRBD1 might be the D (5 bases). Trimming shortened V by 8 bases and J by 4 bases, and 19 bases separated the two germline ends. CDR1 is DFQATT, CDR2 SNEGSKA, per germline (reference sequence). There are 14 residues in the CDR3. DNA of the CDR3: TGCAGTACTGAGACCCGTCAGGGTCCAGATACGCAGTATTTT. This sequence encodes CSTETRQGPDTQYF.

In this sample, this clonotype turned up a few times. The chain recombines TRBV15 with TRBJ2-7, with 10 bases aligning to TRBD2. Trimming at V came to 0 bases and at J to 5 bases, leaving 7 bases not matched to a gene. Germline lookup yields CDR1 LNHNV and CDR2 YYDKDF (reference sequence). The length of the CDR3 is 16 residues. The CDR3 nucleotides read TGTGCCACCAGCAGAGAGGCGTCTAGCGGGAGCCACGAGCAGTACTTC. Translated, it gives CATSREASSGSHEQYF.

In the case of this clonotype: Its ends do not fully match the called genes, so a read error is possible. The chain employs TRBV7-8 and TRBJ1-5; D ambiguous. This CDR3 spans 15 amino acids. Germline loops: CDR1 SGHVS, CDR2 FQNEAQ. The CDR3 region is CASSFVEGYNQPPHF. CDR3 DNA: TGTGCCAGCAGCTTCGTAGAGGGTTACAATCAGCCCCCGCATTTT.

As for this clonotype: This may arise from a read error, as a much more abundant clone is one base away. The chain has TRBV6-2 or TRBV6-3 and TRBJ2-6, with D maybe TRBD1 (5 bases). Germline CDR1 is MNHEY and CDR2 is SVGEGT. The CDR3 covers 16 residues. CDR3 in amino acids: CASSRGRISGANVLAF. CDR3 nucleotides: TGTGCCAGCAGTCGTGGACGGATCTCTGGGGCCAACGTCCTGGCTTTC.

The chain recombines TRBV5-1 with TRBJ1-1, with D possibly matching TRBD1 (5 bases). The ends were cut back, 4 bases at V and 11 bases at J, with 12 bases in the middle. The CDR3 covers 11 residues. Germline CDR1 reads SGHRS; CDR2 reads YFSETQ. CDR3 nucleotide sequence: TGCGCCAGCAGCCAGCAGGGATACGCTTTCTTT. Its translation is CASSQQGYAFF. The full variable domain, its missing parts supplied by reference TRBV5-1 and TRBJ1-1, is KAGVTQTPRYLIKTRGQQVTLSCSPISGHRSVSWYQQTPGQGLQFLFEYFSETQRNKGNFPGRFSGRQFSNSRSEMNVSTLELGDSALYLCASSQQGYAFFGQGTRLTVV.

This clonotype has only a few counts. This rearrangement joins TRBV12-3 or TRBV12-4 to TRBJ1-1; 8 bases are shared with TRBD1. The CDR3 extends over 15 amino acids. With 2 bases clipped from V and 7 bases from J, the junction kept 9 bases outside the gene matches. CDR3 in amino acids: CASSLTGGSLDEAFF. The CDR3 DNA sequence: TGTGCCAGCAGTTTAACAGGGGGGTCTCTCGATGAAGCTTTCTTT.